The present entry profiles one T cell receptor (beta chain) with its context. Antigen: not known. The same CDR3 can be traced to other DNA sequences in this sample. The sample comes from a study of beta chain features in type 1 diabetes. The study, taken as a whole, reports: Across all four CD4+ subsets, people with type 1 diabetes showed modestly shorter TCRB CDR3s. Naive, central memory and regulatory TCRB repertoires appeared more similar among patients than healthy donors.

The CDR3 loop spans 15 amino acids. With V trimmed by 1 base and J by 2 bases, 1 base remained unmatched. Germline V gives CDR1 SEHNR, CDR2 FQNEAQ (reference sequence). Expressed TCRB transcripts were sequenced because the entire RNA isolate underwent reverse transcription. The study sequenced naive, central memory and regulatory T cell samples to an average of about 3.8 million reads. Clones were sequenced by immunoSEQ multiplex PCR, and TCRdb holds only the in-frame ones, with some missing. The sample contains hundreds of thousands of clones, 10% to 15% of which appear only once. What was sequenced was naive CD4+ T cells from blood. The chain uses TRBV7-9 and TRBJ2-5; 10 bases line up with TRBD1. The TCR sequence derives from a man younger than 30 with type 1 diabetes. Written as DNA, the CDR3 is TGTGCCAGCAGCTTAGGGGGACAGGGGCAAGAGACCCAGTACTTC. Translating it yields CASSLGGQGQETQYF. The full variable domain, with the rest looked up from reference TRBV7-9 and TRBJ2-5, is DTGVSQNPRHKITKRGQNVTFRCDPISEHNRLYWYRQTLGQGPEFLTYFQNEAQLEKSRLLSDRFSAERPKGSFSTLEIQRTEQGDSAMYLCASSLGGQGQETQYFGPGTRLLVL.